This T cell receptor beta chain was identified during a study of glioma-infiltrating T cells. Study-level points and caveats: Only very few CDR3 sequences appeared in both tissue and blood. Tissue-blood divergence was below expectation in non-neoplastic patients, above in gliomas.

The V gene's germline CDR1 is MDHEN and CDR2 SYDVKM. This CDR3 comprises 14 residues. After removal of 4 bases from V and 5 bases from J, the junction contained 5 bases not matched to a gene. TCR alpha and beta CDR3 regions were amplified from RNA using iRepertoire nested multiplex PCR. Tissue mRNA or PBMC total RNA, 100-400 ng, went into one-step reverse transcription and amplification. TCRdb itself ran the multiplex PCR reads through MiXCR, one entry per CDR3 protein. The table has 100,000 to 150,000 distinct CDR3 sequences, 23% seen once. This clonotype was observed at least ten times. Its target is unknown.

This chain joins TRBV28 and TRBJ2-3; 8 nucleotides align to TRBD2. This clonotype was obtained from a human donor with low-grade glioma or glioblastoma, undergoing nonglioma brain surgery, or in good health (not recorded which). The sample comprised glioma tissue, nonneoplastic brain tissue, or PBMCs (not recorded which). CDR3 sequence reads: CASSWSGSRDTQYF. For the CDR3, the DNA is TGTGCCAGCAGTTGGAGCGGGAGTCGAGATACGCAGTATTTT.